The 21 T cell receptor beta chains below come from one sample, sequenced in a study of vaccination effects on CD4 cells after COVID-19. For these receptors, no antigen is known. The culture ran for about 11 days, and then CD4+ T cells were isolated. Participants completed two doses of the BNT162b2 or mRNA-1273 vaccine. Assay: immunoSEQ multiplex PCR; the TCRdb copy retains only in-frame clones and omits some. This sample has about 73,000 clones, with less than 75% found just once. The input for sequencing was CD4+ T cells from PBMCs cultured without peptide, taken after COVID-19 vaccination. Receptors originate from a human donor who received a COVID-19 vaccine.

This clone was found once. The chain links TRBV3-1 (or the pseudogene TRBV3-2) to TRBJ2-2, with a tentative D call TRBD1 (5 bases). CDR1 and CDR2 (germline): LGHDT, YNNKEL (reference sequence). The CDR3 runs 14 residues. V was trimmed by 4 bases and J by 3 bases, leaving 9 bases between them. For the CDR3, the DNA is TGTGCCAGCAGCCCTTTGACAGACACCGGGGAGCTGTTTTTT. Its translation is CASSPLTDTGELFF.

The chain links TRBV6-5 to TRBJ1-3; D call uncertain. The V and J ends lost 6 bases and 1 base respectively, with 7 bases between them. The CDR3 consists of 13 residues. Germline lookup yields CDR1 MNHEY and CDR2 SVGAGI. The CDR3 is CASRKGSGNTIYF. The CDR3 bases are TGTGCCAGCAGGAAGGGATCTGGAAACACCATATATTTT.

This sequence joins TRBV6-5 and TRBJ1-5, with TRBD1 matching over 9 bases. The CDR3 totals 16 residues. Germline CDR1 is MNHEY and CDR2 is SVGAGI. With 4 bases clipped from V and 1 base from J, the junction kept 5 bases outside the gene matches. As DNA, the CDR3 is TGTGCCAGCAGTTCCTTGGGACAGGGAAGCAATCAGCCCCAGCATTTT. It is translated as CASSSLGQGSNQPQHF.

CDR3 bases: TGTGCCACCAGCAGAGGGCCAGGTCAAGACACCGGGGAGCTGTTTTTT. Encoded protein: CATSRGPGQDTGELFF. The chain carries TRBV15 and TRBJ2-2, with no clear D. Trimming cost V 1 base and J 3 bases, with 12 bases left between them. Germline CDR1 LNHNV, CDR2 YYDKDF (reference sequence). The CDR3 runs to 16 residues.

This clone was counted a few times. J is TRBJ2-1 and V is TRBV19; 14 bases agree with TRBD2. This CDR3 is 19 amino acids long. V gave up 3 bases and J gave up 0 bases; unmatched junction bases: 7. Looked up from germline, CDR1 is LNHDA and CDR2 is SQIVND (reference sequence). CDR3 coding DNA: TGTGCCAGTAGTATTCCGGGACTAGCGGGGGCCTCCTCCTACAATGAGCAGTTCTTC. Translation gives CASSIPGLAGASSYNEQFF.

The genes are TRBV7-9 and TRBJ2-7; 8 bases agree with TRBD2. CDR1 is SEHNR and CDR2 is FQNEAQ in the germline V gene (reference sequence). The ends lost 4 bases at V and 2 bases at J; junction bases unmatched: 7. This CDR3 region has 15 residues. In nucleotides, the CDR3 is TGTGCCAGCAGCTCAAGCGGGGGTCGGACCTACGAGCAGTACGTC. Amino acid sequence: CASSSSGGRTYEQYV.

This chain connects TRBV30 to TRBJ1-5; unclear D gene. From germline, CDR1 is GTSNPN and CDR2 SVGIG (reference sequence). The V end lost 2 bases, the J end lost 6 bases, and 11 bases lay between the germline ends. CDR3 length equals 13 residues. The CDR3 region is CAWSNGKGQPQHF. The DNA for the CDR3 is TGTGCCTGGAGTAATGGGAAGGGTCAGCCCCAGCATTTT.

This clone has just a few counts. This chain uses TRBV27 with TRBJ1-2, with D possibly TRBD1 on 5 matching bases. This CDR3 has 15 residues. Trimming removed 2 bases from V and 6 bases from J, with 16 bases in between. Germline CDR1 is MNHEY and CDR2 is SMNVEV (reference sequence). CDR3 nucleotides: TGTGCCAGCAGTTTACAACAGGTGGCCCCAGATGGCTACACCTTC. Translated, it gives CASSLQQVAPDGYTF.

The rearrangement uses TRBV5-5 and TRBJ2-6, with D perhaps assigned TRBD1 or TRBD2 (6 bases each). The CDR3 totals 17 residues. Looked up from germline, CDR1 is SGHKS and CDR2 is YYEKEE (reference sequence). Trimming shortened V by 7 bases and J by 2 bases, and 19 bases separated the two germline ends. The CDR3 DNA reads as TGTGCCAGCCGAAAAGGGGGGCTTTTCCCTGGGGCCAACGTCCTGACTTTC. Amino acid sequence: CASRKGGLFPGANVLTF.

This clone was seen more than once but under ten times. The chain recombines TRBV7-2 with TRBJ2-2; D is possibly TRBD2 (5 bases). Germline values: CDR1 SGHTA, CDR2 FQGNSA. The CDR3 sequence is 15 residues long. V shed 0 bases and J shed 3 bases, with 8 bases lying between them. The CDR3 bases are TGTGCCAGCAGCTTAGCGCCCGGGGACACCGGGGAGCTGTTTTTT. Amino acid sequence: CASSLAPGDTGELFF.

The rearrangement uses TRBV28 and TRBJ2-7; 10 nucleotides agree with TRBD1. This CDR3 spans 16 amino acids. Germline CDR1 MDHEN, CDR2 SYDVKM. V trimming: 5 bases; J trimming: 5 bases; junction bases outside the gene matches: 12. The DNA for the CDR3 is TGTGCCAGCAGTCGGGGACAGGGGTCTCCCAGGAACGAGCAGTACGTC. Residues: CASSRGQGSPRNEQYV.

The V and J genes are TRBV6-5 and TRBJ1-2, with 7 bases identical to TRBD1. The CDR3 length is 14 residues. Germline V lookup: CDR1 MNHEY, CDR2 SVGAGI. Unmatched junction bases numbered 6, after V lost 6 bases and J lost 2 bases. CDR3 sequence reads: CASRSGGTNYGYTF. CDR3 bases: TGTGCCAGCAGATCAGGGGGAACGAACTATGGCTACACCTTC.

The DNA for the CDR3 is TGCGCCAGCAGCTTGGGCAGGGGGTTTATCACTGAAGCTTTCTTT. It translates to CASSLGRGFITEAFF. The chain employs TRBV5-1 and TRBJ1-1, with TRBD1 identical over 7 bases. Germline V gene data show CDR1 as SGHRS and CDR2 as YFSETQ. J gave up 4 bases and V 0 bases, and 6 bases lay outside the gene matches. This CDR3 has 15 residues.

The chain uses TRBV5-5 and TRBJ1-2; 11 nucleotides align to TRBD1. Looked up from germline, CDR1 is SGHKS and CDR2 is YYEKEE (reference sequence). This CDR3 has 14 residues. V lost 4 bases to trimming and J lost 7 bases; unmatched junction nucleotides: 6. The CDR3 sequence: CASSRGQGVSGYTF. The CDR3 nucleotides are TGTGCCAGCAGCCGGGGACAGGGGGTTTCTGGCTACACCTTC.

On this clone: The junction and the germline gene differ at one end; a read error may be behind it. This chain uses TRBV4-1 with TRBJ2-5; D call uncertain. The CDR3 has 15 amino acids. CDR1 is MGHRA, CDR2 YSYEKL, per germline. CDR3 protein: CASSKDQGSRETQYF. The DNA of the CDR3 is TGCGCCAGCAGCAAAGATCAAGGGTCGCGGGAGACCCAGTACTTC.

This sequence joins TRBV18 and TRBJ2-2; tentative D call: TRBD2 (5 bases). The CDR3 contains 14 residues. CDR1 and CDR2 (germline): KGHSH, LQKENI. V was trimmed by 6 bases and J by 5 bases, leaving 13 bases between them. The CDR3 DNA sequence: TGTGCCAGCTCCCCGCTTGGAGGTACCGGGGAGCTGTTTTTT. It is translated as CASSPLGGTGELFF.

V and J are TRBV9 and TRBJ2-3; 7 bases align to TRBD1. Looked up from germline, CDR1 is SGDLS and CDR2 is YYNGEE. This CDR3 has 15 amino acids. J gave up 4 bases and V 0 bases, and 5 bases lay outside the gene matches. The CDR3, as DNA: TGTGCCAGCAGCGTAGAGGGGGCCCGGTCAGATACGCAGTATTTT. Amino acids: CASSVEGARSDTQYF.

This clone was observed a few times. This chain uses TRBV9 with TRBJ2-3; D might be TRBD2 (6 bases). There are 17 residues in the CDR3. Germline CDR1 reads SGDLS; CDR2 reads YYNGEE. Between the trimmed V and J ends, which lost 0 bases and 0 bases, there was a span of 14 bases. CDR3 bases: TGTGCCAGCAGCGTAGGGGTGCGGGGCGGGAGCACAGATACGCAGTATTTT. Translated: CASSVGVRGGSTDTQYF. Looking up the rest from reference TRBV9 and TRBJ2-3 gives the full variable domain: DSGVTQTPKHLITATGQRVTLRCSPRSGDLSVYWYQQSLDQGLQFLIQYYNGEERAKGNILERFSAQQFPDLHSELNLSSLELGDSALYFCASSVGVRGGSTDTQYFGPGTRLTVL.

V and J are TRBV5-1 and TRBJ1-3, with D maybe TRBD1 (5 bases). Germline V gene lookup returns CDR1 SGHRS and CDR2 YFSETQ. Between the trimmed V and J ends, which lost 8 bases and 0 bases, there was a span of 21 bases. The CDR3 extends over 17 amino acids. CDR3 nucleotides: TGCGCCAGTGGTTCGGGGACGGTGCCCTACTCTGGAAACACCATATATTTT. Encoded protein: CASGSGTVPYSGNTIYF.

This chain links TRBV6-5 with TRBJ2-7; tentative D call: TRBD2 (5 bases). The germline V gene has CDR1 MNHEY and CDR2 SVGAGI. V dropped 6 bases and J dropped 2 bases, with 14 bases sitting between them. This CDR3 region has 14 residues. The CDR3 here is CASRRREGPYEQYV. As DNA, the CDR3 is TGTGCCAGCAGACGTCGTGAGGGCCCCTACGAGCAGTACGTC.

The chain uses TRBV5-1 and TRBJ2-1; 10 bases are shared with TRBD1. In germline, CDR1 is SGHRS, CDR2 YFSETQ. The junction had 11 bases not matched to a gene; V was cut back by 2 bases and J by 9 bases. The CDR3 totals 16 residues. CDR3 bases: TGCGCCAGCAGCTTCCGGGACAGGGGAGGAATTAGTGAGCAGTTCTTC. Residues: CASSFRDRGGISEQFF.